Sequencing of this T cell receptor (beta chain) was carried out in a study of T cells after yellow fever vaccination. The CDR3 extends over 17 amino acids. Deletions cut 2 bases from V and 5 bases from J, with 19 bases between. The table lists this clonotype with a few counts. TCRdb reprocessed the 5' RACE reads with MiXCR, giving one entry per CDR3 protein. The sample records some 600,000 distinct CDR3 sequences, approximately 16% being singletons. This receptor was identified in a young man who received the YFV17D yellow fever vaccine. Sequenced material: PBMCs, taken about 5 days after the first yellow fever vaccination. This rearrangement joins TRBV12-3 or TRBV12-4 to TRBJ1-5, with D perhaps matching TRBD1 (6 bases). The DNA of the CDR3 is TGTGCCAGCAGTTTACACGGGACACCCCAAGCAGATCAGCCCCAGCATTTT. It yields the protein CASSLHGTPQADQPQHF.